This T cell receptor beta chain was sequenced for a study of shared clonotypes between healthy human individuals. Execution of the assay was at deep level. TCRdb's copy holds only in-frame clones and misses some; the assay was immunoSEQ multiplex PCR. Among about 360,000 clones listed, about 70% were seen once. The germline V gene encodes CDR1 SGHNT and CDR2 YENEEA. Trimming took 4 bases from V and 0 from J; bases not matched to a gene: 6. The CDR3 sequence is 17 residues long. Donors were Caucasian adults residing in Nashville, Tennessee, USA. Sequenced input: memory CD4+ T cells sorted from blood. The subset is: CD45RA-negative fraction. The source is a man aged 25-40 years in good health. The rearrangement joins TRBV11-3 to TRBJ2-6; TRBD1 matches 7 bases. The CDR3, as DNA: TGTGCCAGCAGCTCAACCTGGGACAGCTCTGGGGCCAACGTCCTGACTTTC. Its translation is CASSSTWDSSGANVLTF. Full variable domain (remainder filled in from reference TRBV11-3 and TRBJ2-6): EAGVVQSPRYKIIEKKQPVAFWCNPISGHNTLYWYLQNLGQGPELLIRYENEEAVDDSQLPKDRFSAERLKGVDSTLKIQPAELGDSAVYLCASSSTWDSSGANVLTFGAGSRLTVL.